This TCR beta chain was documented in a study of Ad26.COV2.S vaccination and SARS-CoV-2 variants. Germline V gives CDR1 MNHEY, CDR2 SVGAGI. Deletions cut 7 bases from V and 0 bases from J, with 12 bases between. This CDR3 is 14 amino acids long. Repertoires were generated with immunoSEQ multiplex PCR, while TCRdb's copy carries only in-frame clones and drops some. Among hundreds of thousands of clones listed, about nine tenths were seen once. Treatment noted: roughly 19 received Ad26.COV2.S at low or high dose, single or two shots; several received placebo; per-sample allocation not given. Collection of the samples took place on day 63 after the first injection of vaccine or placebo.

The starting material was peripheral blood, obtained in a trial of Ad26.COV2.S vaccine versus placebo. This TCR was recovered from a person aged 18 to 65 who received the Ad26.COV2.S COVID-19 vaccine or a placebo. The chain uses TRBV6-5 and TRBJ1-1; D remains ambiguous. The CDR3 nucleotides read TGTGCCAGCATTTGGGCAGTAATGAACACTGAAGCTTTCTTT. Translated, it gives CASIWAVMNTEAFF.